This T cell receptor (beta chain) was sequenced during a study of cytomegalovirus exposure and HLA in healthy donors. This clone was seen a few times. The antigen is not known. General study findings and limits: The classifier reportedly diagnosed cytomegalovirus status with high sensitivity and specificity.

The V segment lost 5 bases and the J segment 4 bases; nucleotides outside the gene matches: 5. This CDR3 region has 15 residues. Germline values: CDR1 SGHVS, CDR2 FQNEAQ. Amplification used 60 Vbeta primers and 13 Jbeta primers. Method: immunoSEQ multiplex PCR; TCRdb's copy keeps in-frame clones and lacks some. The sample consists of around 140,000 clones, around 70% of them appearing once. This chain uses TRBV7-8 with TRBJ2-6; 7 bases are a match to TRBD1. This TCR came from a woman aged 55-69 years in good health and CMV-seropositive. Sequenced material: PBMCs. CDR3 sequence reads: CASSLTGTGANVLTF. Written as DNA, the CDR3 is TGTGCCAGCAGCCTGACAGGGACCGGGGCCAACGTCCTGACTTTC.